The clone carrying this T cell receptor beta chain was detected only a few times. Authors' data handling: For nucleated cells, counts were estimated from reference gene primer amplification. Some clones are missing from TCRdb's copy, which holds only in-frame ones; the method was immunoSEQ multiplex PCR. The D gene and trimming were derived from the DNA, and the V and J assignments and clone size from that table. The repertoire has roughly 68,000 clones, roughly 88% of them found once; the top ten carry around 29%. The source of the sample is a study of blood T cell repertoires in COVID-19. Study-wide background: The study drew acute and convalescent COVID-19 samples from the United States, Italy and Spain. T cells, B-cell-depleted T cells, or PBMCs supplied cDNA or gDNA.

The sequence was collected from a man between 50 and 59 years old with acute or convalescent COVID-19. Sequencing input: peripheral blood.

Here the CDR3 DNA reads TGTGCCAGCAGCTCTAAGGGGGCGGTCTACAATGAGCAGTTCTTC. This codes for CASSSKGAVYNEQFF. The V and J genes are TRBV5-4 and TRBJ2-1; 7 positions agree with TRBD1. Germline-derived CDR1 and CDR2 are SGHNT and YYREEE (reference sequence). V shed 3 bases and J 3 bases; nucleotides not matched to a gene: 6. The CDR3 has 15 residues.